This T cell receptor beta chain was profiled in a study of cytomegalovirus exposure and HLA in healthy donors. Study-wide findings and caveats: In a later analysis, across HLA loci, associated TCR counts were highest for DRB1, lowest for HLA-C.

J lost 7 bases, V lost 4 bases, and 8 bases had no gene match. The germline V gene encodes CDR1 SNHLY and CDR2 FYNNEI. The CDR3 covers 14 residues. The primer mix had 60 Vbeta and 13 Jbeta primers. Some clones are missing from TCRdb's copy, which holds only in-frame ones; the method was immunoSEQ multiplex PCR. The table shows around 170,000 clones, with 81% occurring only once. Points on this clone: Its antigen is as yet unknown.

The rearrangement links TRBV2 to TRBJ1-2; 8 nucleotides match TRBD1. This sequence originates from a middle-aged man in good health and CMV-seronegative. The sequencing input was PBMCs. The CDR3 nucleotides are TGTGCCAGCAGTGGGACAGGGACAGTTGGTGGCTACACCTTC. It codes for CASSGTGTVGGYTF.